Sequencing of this TCR beta chain was carried out in a study of cytomegalovirus exposure and HLA in healthy donors (dated by TCRdb to about 2017). In terms of the full investigation: According to a later analysis, the roughly 120 validation repertoires were produced on the same platform as the approximately 600 repertoires of the first cohort. Along with the roughly 670-subject first cohort, a separate validation cohort of approximately 110 different subjects was used. High-throughput TCR immunosequencing, statistical association of individual TCRs with disease status, and machine learning were combined to predict cytomegalovirus infection status. The study was designed to test whether signatures of past pathogen exposure could be identified by cataloging public T cell receptors.

The method was the immunoSEQ multiplex PCR assay. From the authors' description of their analysis: A statistical classification framework was developed to diagnose cytomegalovirus status using the catalog of TCR beta chain sequences. In TCRdb, the immuneACCESS table is reduced to in-frame sequences with V and J assigned. These tables do not hold every clone; where another copy was compared, an unresolved V gene accounts for under half, and the others remain unexplained. The V and J calls and the clone size are those of that table, but D and trimming were determined from the DNA. Present in this sample are 100,000 to 150,000 clones, 80% to 90% of which were seen just once. 1.5% to 2% of the sample is in the top ten clones. A note on this clone: The antigen this receptor binds is unknown. Per-base qualities were not stored, and no clone one base away is much larger.

There are 14 amino acids in the CDR3, from cysteine to phenylalanine inclusive. Only CDR3 DNA is held: 42 bases, read in frame from base 1. CDR1 and CDR2 are read off the germline V gene as MDHEN and SYDVKM. V and J lose 3 bases and 5 bases, and a span of 13 bases separates them. Study-wide conclusions, independent of this receptor: While some public TCRs were present in many individuals, most TCR sequences turned up only very rarely across donors. A few of the identified cytomegalovirus-associated TCR beta chains were confirmed in vitro to be specific for cytomegalovirus antigens. In a later analysis, TCRs clustered in the first cohort were found to also tend to co-occur in the 130 or so validation repertoires, with 94% of cluster scores above 0. The validation cohort had no HLA typing available for a later analysis, so co-occurrence within that cohort was assessed over all 110 or so repertoires. The authors suggested that the approach could potentially be extended to other disease states and immunological phenotypes. In both the original and validation cohorts, the classifier was reported to diagnose cytomegalovirus status with high specificity and sensitivity. A total of 150 to 200 TCR beta chains were listed by the study as associated with cytomegalovirus.

The donors belonged to the validation cohort of roughly 120 subjects, which was separate from the approximately 700-subject first cohort. Sequencing used PBMCs. In this chain, TRBV28 is recombined with TRBJ1-2; tentative D gene TRBD1, with 5 bases matching. The clonotype comes from a woman in her late teens or twenties in good health and CMV-seronegative. At the DNA level, the sequence is TGTGCCAGCAGTTTGGCAGGGTTCCGGTATGGCTACACCTTC. This is translated as CASSLAGFRYGYTF.